This TCR beta chain was sequenced in a study of blood T cell repertoires in COVID-19. The authors' processing: Amplification from reference gene primers served as the basis for estimated nucleated cell counts. Data came from immunoSEQ multiplex PCR; TCRdb stores just in-frame clones and leaves some out. D and trimming were read from the DNA, whereas the V and J calls and clone size are those reported in that table. The sample holds roughly 380,000 clones, approximately 77% seen once. This CDR3 has 15 amino acids. The V segment lost 3 bases and the J segment 8 bases; nucleotides outside the gene matches: 11. Germline CDR1 is GTSNPN and CDR2 is SVGIG (reference sequence).

The receptor was isolated from a human donor with acute or convalescent COVID-19. The donor label of this sample is uncertain. This chain links TRBV30 with TRBJ1-2; TRBD1 aligns across 11 bases. The specimen was peripheral blood. Here the CDR3 reads CAWRGSGQGAWGYTF. CDR3 in DNA: TGTGCCTGGAGGGGATCCGGACAGGGGGCATGGGGCTACACCTTC.